The 4 T cell receptor beta chains below all came from one sample that was sequenced in a study of long-term antiretroviral therapy in people with HIV. The immunoSEQ assay was v3.0, run at survey level. The method was immunoSEQ multiplex PCR; TCRdb's version includes in-frame clones alone and lacks a portion of them. The sample yields over 40,000 clones, over 90% seen once. The sample here was unsorted PBMCs, taken 3.7 years after starting antiretroviral therapy. These receptors came from a woman between 45 and 65 years old with HIV.

The rearrangement links TRBV30 to TRBJ2-2; D is unclear. Per the germline V gene, CDR1 is GTSNPN and CDR2 is SVGIG (reference sequence). The germline V and J ends were trimmed by 4 bases and 0 bases, with 21 bases remaining between them. CDR3 size: 18 residues. The CDR3 loop is CAWNLKQARVTNTGELFF. The CDR3 nucleotides read TGTGCCTGGAATTTGAAGCAGGCCCGAGTTACGAACACCGGGGAGCTGTTTTTT.

The chain carries TRBV9 and TRBJ1-1; a possible D gene is TRBD1 (5 bases). Germline CDR1 reads SGDLS; CDR2 reads YYNGEE. The CDR3 has 16 amino acids. V dropped 0 bases and J dropped 6 bases, with 18 bases sitting between them. CDR3 amino acids: CASSVVGGQSSAEAFF. The DNA of the CDR3 is TGTGCCAGCAGCGTAGTGGGGGGTCAATCTTCCGCTGAAGCTTTCTTT.

This sequence joins TRBV5-6 and TRBJ2-3; 8 nucleotides line up with TRBD2. The CDR3 sequence is 17 residues long. J was trimmed by 2 bases and V by 4 bases; bases with no gene match: 12. Germline V gives CDR1 SGHDT, CDR2 YYEEEE. The CDR3 bases are TGTGCCAGCAGCGCATCAAATAGCGGGGCAGACACAGATACGCAGTATTTT. Its translation is CASSASNSGADTDTQYF. Supplemented by reference TRBV5-6 and TRBJ2-3, the full variable domain reads DAGVTQSPTHLIKTRGQQVTLRCSPKSGHDTVSWYQQALGQGPQFIFQYYEEEERQRGNFPDRFSGHQFPNYSSELNVNALLLGDSALYLCASSASNSGADTDTQYFGPGTRLTVL.

The chain uses TRBV6-5 and TRBJ2-5; 9 bases line up with TRBD1. Germline V lookup: CDR1 MNHEY, CDR2 SVGAGI. V lost 1 base and J lost 5; bases outside the gene matches: 8. This CDR3 has 16 amino acids. The CDR3 nucleotides are TGTGCCAGCAGTTACTATCAGGGACAGGGTTCGGAGACCCAGTACTTC. Protein sequence: CASSYYQGQGSETQYF.